This T cell receptor (beta chain) was sequenced during a study of blood T cell repertoires in COVID-19. The CDR3 covers 17 residues. Germline V gives CDR1 SGHAT, CDR2 FQNNGV. V lost 5 bases and J lost 2; bases outside the gene matches: 10. Data came from immunoSEQ multiplex PCR; TCRdb stores just in-frame clones and leaves some out. The sample includes roughly 100,000 clones, just under 85% of them seen just once. This rearrangement joins TRBV11-2 to TRBJ1-2; 11 bases align to TRBD1. The sample consisted of peripheral blood. The sequence was collected from a man between 35 and 55 years old with active or convalescent COVID-19. The CDR3 DNA reads as TGTGCCAGCAGCCTTGGGACAGGGGGGTTTTCGAACTATGGCTACACCTTC. This encodes CASSLGTGGFSNYGYTF.